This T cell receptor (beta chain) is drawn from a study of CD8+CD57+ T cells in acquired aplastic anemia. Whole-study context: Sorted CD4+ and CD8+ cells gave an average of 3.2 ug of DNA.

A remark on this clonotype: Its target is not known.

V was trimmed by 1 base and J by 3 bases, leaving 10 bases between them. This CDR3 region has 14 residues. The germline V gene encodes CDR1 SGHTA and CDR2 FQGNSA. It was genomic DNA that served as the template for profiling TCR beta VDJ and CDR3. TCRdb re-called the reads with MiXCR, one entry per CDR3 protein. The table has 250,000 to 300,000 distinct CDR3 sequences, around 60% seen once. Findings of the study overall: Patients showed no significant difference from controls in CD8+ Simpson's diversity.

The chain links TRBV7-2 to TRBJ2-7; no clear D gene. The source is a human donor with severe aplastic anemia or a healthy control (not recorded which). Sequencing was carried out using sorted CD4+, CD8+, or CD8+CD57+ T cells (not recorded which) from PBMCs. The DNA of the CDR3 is TGTGCCAGCAGCTTAGGGGTCCACCTCTACGAGCAGTACTTC. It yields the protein CASSLGVHLYEQYF.